The rows below give T cell receptor beta chains drawn from one sample of a study of cytomegalovirus exposure and HLA in healthy donors. The repertoire was sequenced with immunoSEQ multiplex PCR; TCRdb's copy has only in-frame clones and lacks some. Among some 100,000 clones listed, around 79% were seen once. The material sequenced was PBMCs. Source of these receptors: a male donor in good health and CMV-seropositive. The CDR3 runs from the conserved cysteine through the conserved F or W. Each record gives: J gene, clone size, V gene, D gene, CDR3 DNA, CDR3 protein. The D gene is left open where the match is weak. Where a row states a size, it is once, few, many or the class of an expanded clone; other rows omit it.

J: TRBJ1-2
size: NA
V: TRBV19
D: NA
DNA: TGTGCCAGTAGTATAGTCGACTATGGCTACACCTTC
CDR3: CASSIVDYGYTF

J: TRBJ2-7
size: NA
V: TRBV27
D: TRBD1
DNA: TGTGCCAGCGGGGCCTGGGACAGGGTCTACGAGCAGTACTTC
CDR3: CASGAWDRVYEQYF

J: TRBJ1-2
size: NA
V: TRBV6-5
D: NA
DNA: TGTGCCAGCAGTTACTCGCCGAGCTATGGCTACACCTTC
CDR3: CASSYSPSYGYTF

J: TRBJ2-1
size: NA
V: TRBV18
D: TRBD2
DNA: TGTGCCAGCTCACCGAGCGGGGGTTACAATGAGCAGTTCTTC
CDR3: CASSPSGGYNEQFF

J: TRBJ2-1
size: NA
V: TRBV5-1
D: NA
DNA: TGCGCCAGCAGCTCGAACCCTGGGGGGGCCCAAAATGAGCAGTTCTTC
CDR3: CASSSNPGGAQNEQFF

J: TRBJ1-1
size: NA
V: TRBV5-4
D: TRBD1
DNA: TGTGCCAGCAGCCGGGAGACAGGGCAGAACACTGAAGCTTTCTTT
CDR3: CASSRETGQNTEAFF

J: TRBJ2-3
size: NA
V: TRBV13
D: TRBD2
DNA: TGTGCCAGCAGCTTATCCAGCGGGGCCGCAGATACGCAGTATTTT
CDR3: CASSLSSGAADTQYF

J: TRBJ1-6
size: NA
V: TRBV7-6
D: NA
DNA: TGTGCCAGCAGCTTCGTAAATTCACCCCTCCACTTT
CDR3: CASSFVNSPLHF

J: TRBJ1-2
size: NA
V: TRBV2
D: NA
DNA: TGTGCCAGCAGTGAGACAGACTATGGCTACACCTTC
CDR3: CASSETDYGYTF

J: TRBJ1-2
size: few
V: TRBV28
D: NA
DNA: TGTGCCAGCAGCTACGGGGGGCGGATATATGGCTACACCTTC
CDR3: CASSYGGRIYGYTF

J: TRBJ2-1
size: NA
V: TRBV10-1
D: TRBD2
DNA: TGCGCCAGCAGTCGTTCCAGCGGGGCCAACAATGAGCAGTTCTTC
CDR3: CASSRSSGANNEQFF

J: TRBJ2-5
size: NA
V: TRBV9
D: NA
DNA: TGTGCCAGCAGCGCCACGACAACCTTGGAGACCCAGTACTTC
CDR3: CASSATTTLETQYF

J: TRBJ1-4
size: NA
V: TRBV4-2
D: NA
DNA: TGTGCCAGCAGCCAAGTAGGGGAGGGCTGGGATGAAAAACTGTTTTTT
CDR3: CASSQVGEGWDEKLFF

J: TRBJ1-4
size: NA
V: TRBV4-1
D: TRBD1
DNA: TGCGCCAGCAGCCAGACCACAGGGGGTCATGAAAAACTGTTTTTT
CDR3: CASSQTTGGHEKLFF

J: TRBJ2-3
size: NA
V: TRBV13
D: TRBD1
DNA: TGTGCCAGCAGACGGACAGGGGGGTCCTCAGATACGCAGTATTTT
CDR3: CASRRTGGSSDTQYF

J: TRBJ1-2
size: few
V: TRBV29-1
D: NA
DNA: TGCAGCGTTGAGTCGCGGTATGGCTACACCTTC
CDR3: CSVESRYGYTF

J: TRBJ1-6
size: NA
V: TRBV11-2
D: TRBD1
DNA: TGTGCCAGCAGCCGACAGGGTAGAGATTCACCCCTCCACTTT
CDR3: CASSRQGRDSPLHF

J: TRBJ2-2
size: few
V: TRBV6-1
D: TRBD2
DNA: TGTGCCAGCAGTGAAGCTAGCGGGGGCACCGGGGAGCTGTTTTTT
CDR3: CASSEASGGTGELFF

J: TRBJ2-5
size: few
V: TRBV7-2
D: NA
DNA: TGTGCCAGCAGCCATGCGGGGTCCGGCGCGGGAGAGACCCAGTACTTC
CDR3: CASSHAGSGAGETQYF

J: TRBJ1-6
size: NA
V: TRBV7-9
D: NA
DNA: TGTGCCAGCAGCTTAGCCAGGGATAATTCACCCCTCCACTTT
CDR3: CASSLARDNSPLHF

J: TRBJ2-7
size: NA
V: TRBV10-3
D: NA
DNA: TGTGCCATCAGTGAGTCTCCGGGGGAACGGGCAAACTACGAGCAGTACTTC
CDR3: CAISESPGERANYEQYF

J: TRBJ1-3
size: NA
V: TRBV6-6
D: NA
DNA: TGTGCCATCGGCTCTGGAAACACCATATATTTT
CDR3: CAIGSGNTIYF

J: TRBJ2-1
size: NA
V: TRBV9
D: NA
DNA: TGTGCCAGCAGCAACACGGGGGACCTGAATGAGCAGTTCTTC
CDR3: CASSNTGDLNEQFF

J: TRBJ2-1
size: once
V: TRBV7-6
D: TRBD2
DNA: TGTGCCAGCAGGACCGGGGGGGCCACCTACAATGAGCAGTTCTTC
CDR3: CASRTGGATYNEQFF

J: TRBJ2-7
size: NA
V: TRBV7-2
D: NA
DNA: TGTGCCAGCAGCTCCGCGACTCTATACGAGCAGTACTTC
CDR3: CASSSATLYEQYF

J: TRBJ2-1
size: NA
V: TRBV9
D: NA
DNA: TGTGCCAGCAGCGTAGGGACAGAGTCCTACAATGAGCAGTTCTTC
CDR3: CASSVGTESYNEQFF

J: TRBJ1-2
size: NA
V: TRBV30
D: NA
DNA: TGTGCCTGGAGTCCACCGGGGGACTATGGCTACACCTTC
CDR3: CAWSPPGDYGYTF

J: TRBJ2-5
size: NA
V: TRBV28
D: NA
DNA: TGTGCCAGCAGTTTAGGCCCACAAGAGACCCAGTACTTC
CDR3: CASSLGPQETQYF

J: TRBJ1-2
size: once
V: TRBV6-6
D: TRBD1
DNA: TGTGCCAGCAGTTACGGGCAGGGGGCGACTAACTATGGCTACACCTTC
CDR3: CASSYGQGATNYGYTF

J: TRBJ2-7
size: NA
V: TRBV6-5
D: TRBD2
DNA: TGTGCCAGCAGACAAACCGGGGGGGCTAGGAACGAGCAGTACTTC
CDR3: CASRQTGGARNEQYF

J: TRBJ2-5
size: NA
V: TRBV7-9
D: NA
DNA: TGTGCCAGCAGCCAGGAAGAGACCCAGTACTTC
CDR3: CASSQEETQYF

J: TRBJ1-1
size: NA
V: TRBV11-2
D: NA
DNA: TGTGCCAGCAGAAGGGTGGGGGGCACTGAAGCTTTCTTT
CDR3: CASRRVGGTEAFF